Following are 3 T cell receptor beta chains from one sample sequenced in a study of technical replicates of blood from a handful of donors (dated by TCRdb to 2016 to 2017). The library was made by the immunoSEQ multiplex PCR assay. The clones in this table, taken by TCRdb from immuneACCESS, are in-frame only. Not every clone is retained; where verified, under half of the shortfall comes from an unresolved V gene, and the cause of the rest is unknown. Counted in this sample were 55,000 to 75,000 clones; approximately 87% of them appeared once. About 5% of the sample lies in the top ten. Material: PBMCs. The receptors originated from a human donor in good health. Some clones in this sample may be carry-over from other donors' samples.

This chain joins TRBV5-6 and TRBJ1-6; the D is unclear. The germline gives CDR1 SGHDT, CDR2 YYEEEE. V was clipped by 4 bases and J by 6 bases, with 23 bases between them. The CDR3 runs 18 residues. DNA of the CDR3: TGTGCCAGCAGCATAGACGGTCCGGTAGCATTGGGTAATTCACCCCTCCACTTT. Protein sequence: CASSIDGPVALGNSPLHF.

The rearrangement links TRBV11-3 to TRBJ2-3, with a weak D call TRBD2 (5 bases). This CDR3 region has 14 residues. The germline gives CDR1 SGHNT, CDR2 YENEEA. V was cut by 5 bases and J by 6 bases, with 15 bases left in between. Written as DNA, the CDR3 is TGTGCCAGCAGCCTACGGGCCGGAGGTGATACGCAGTATTTT. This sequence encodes CASSLRAGGDTQYF.

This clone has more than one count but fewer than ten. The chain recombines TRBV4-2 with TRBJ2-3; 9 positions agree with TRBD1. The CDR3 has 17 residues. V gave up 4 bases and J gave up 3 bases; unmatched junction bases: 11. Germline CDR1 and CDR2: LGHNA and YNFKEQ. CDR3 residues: CASSLNGGTGLTDTQYF. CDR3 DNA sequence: TGTGCCAGCAGCCTCAACGGTGGGACAGGGCTGACAGATACGCAGTATTTT.